This TCR beta chain comes out of a study of T cell changes during pregnancy in multiple sclerosis (dated by TCRdb to about 2019). A note on the overall study: The study looked at changes in the T cell repertoire across pregnancy in women with multiple sclerosis.

The library relied on the immunoSEQ multiplex PCR assay. The clones in this table, taken by TCRdb from immuneACCESS, are in-frame only. Not every clone is retained; where verified, under half of the shortfall comes from an unresolved V gene, and the cause of the rest is unknown. In all, the sample holds 85,000 to 130,000 clones, and 90% to 95% of those were seen once. The ten top clones hold more than 0.95% of the sample. Remarks on this clone: Its specific antigen is unknown. Nothing much larger sits one base from this clone, and base qualities are not available.

This clonotype was obtained from a female donor with multiple sclerosis, enrolled in a pregnancy study. Source: peripheral blood, taken in the second trimester of pregnancy.

The CDR3 has the sequence CASSGGQGGYEQYF. Here is the DNA: TGCGCCAGCAGCGGGGGACAGGGCGGGTACGAGCAGTACTTC. The chain is made from TRBV5-1 and TRBJ2-7; 9 bases in the junction line up with TRBD1. CDR3 length: 14 amino acids, cysteine to phenylalanine. CDR3 DNA is the only sequence kept; it has 42 bases, read in frame from the first base. Unmatched junction bases come to 6, with V trimmed by 4 bases and J by 4 bases. According to the germline V gene, CDR1 reads SGHRS and CDR2 reads YFSETQ.